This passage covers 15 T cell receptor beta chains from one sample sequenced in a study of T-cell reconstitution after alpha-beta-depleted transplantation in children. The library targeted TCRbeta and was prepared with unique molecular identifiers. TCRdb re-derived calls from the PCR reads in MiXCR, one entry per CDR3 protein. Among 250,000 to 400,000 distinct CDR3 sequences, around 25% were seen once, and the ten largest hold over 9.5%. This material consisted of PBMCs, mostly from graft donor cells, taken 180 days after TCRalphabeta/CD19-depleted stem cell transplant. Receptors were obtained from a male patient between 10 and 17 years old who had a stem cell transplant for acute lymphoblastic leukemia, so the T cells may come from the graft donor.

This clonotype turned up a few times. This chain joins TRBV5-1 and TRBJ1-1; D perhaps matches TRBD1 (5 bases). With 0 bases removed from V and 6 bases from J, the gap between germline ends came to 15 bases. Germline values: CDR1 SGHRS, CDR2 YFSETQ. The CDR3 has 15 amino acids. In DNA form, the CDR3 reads TGCGCCAGCAGCTTGGCGGGGGTCCGGGAGGCTGAAGCTTTCTTT. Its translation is CASSLAGVREAEAFF.

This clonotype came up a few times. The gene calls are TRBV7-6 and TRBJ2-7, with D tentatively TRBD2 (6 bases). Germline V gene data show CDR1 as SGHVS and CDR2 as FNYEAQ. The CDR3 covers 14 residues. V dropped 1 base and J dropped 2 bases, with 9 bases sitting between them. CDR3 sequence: CASSLGRLAYEQYF. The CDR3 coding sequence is TGTGCCAGCAGCTTAGGAAGACTAGCCTACGAGCAGTACTTC.

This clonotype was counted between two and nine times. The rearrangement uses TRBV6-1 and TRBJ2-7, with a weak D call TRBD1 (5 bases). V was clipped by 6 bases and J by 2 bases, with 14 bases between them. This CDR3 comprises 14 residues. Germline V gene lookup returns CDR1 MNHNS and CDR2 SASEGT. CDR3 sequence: CASSPLTDTYEQYF. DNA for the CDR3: TGTGCCAGCAGCCCCCTGACAGACACCTACGAGCAGTACTTC.

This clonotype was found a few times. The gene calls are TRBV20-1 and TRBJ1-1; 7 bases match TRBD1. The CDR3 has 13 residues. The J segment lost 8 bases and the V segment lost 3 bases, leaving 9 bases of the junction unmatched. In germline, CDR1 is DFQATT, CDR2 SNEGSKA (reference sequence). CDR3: CSARLQGMSEAFF. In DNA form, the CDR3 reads TGCAGTGCTAGGTTACAGGGGATGAGCGAAGCTTTCTTT.

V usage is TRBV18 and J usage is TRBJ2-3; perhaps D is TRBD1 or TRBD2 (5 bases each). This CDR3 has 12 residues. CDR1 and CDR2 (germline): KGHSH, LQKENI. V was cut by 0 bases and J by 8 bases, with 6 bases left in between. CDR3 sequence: CASSPPGTTQYF. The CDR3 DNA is TGTGCCAGCTCACCACCGGGGACTACGCAGTATTTT.

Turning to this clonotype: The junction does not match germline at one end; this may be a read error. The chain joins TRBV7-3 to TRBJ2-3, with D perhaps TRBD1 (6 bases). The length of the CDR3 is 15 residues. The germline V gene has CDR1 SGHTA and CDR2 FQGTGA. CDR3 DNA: TGTGCCAGCAGCTTTTGGTCCAGGGGCACAAATACGCAGTATTTT. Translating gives CASSFWSRGTNTQYF.

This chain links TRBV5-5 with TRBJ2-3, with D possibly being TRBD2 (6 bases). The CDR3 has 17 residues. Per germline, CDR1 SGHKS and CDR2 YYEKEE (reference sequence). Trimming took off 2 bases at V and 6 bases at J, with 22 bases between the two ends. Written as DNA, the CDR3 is TGTGCCAGCAGCTTCCCCGCTAGCGAAGTTACATCGGATACGCAGTATTTT. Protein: CASSFPASEVTSDTQYF.

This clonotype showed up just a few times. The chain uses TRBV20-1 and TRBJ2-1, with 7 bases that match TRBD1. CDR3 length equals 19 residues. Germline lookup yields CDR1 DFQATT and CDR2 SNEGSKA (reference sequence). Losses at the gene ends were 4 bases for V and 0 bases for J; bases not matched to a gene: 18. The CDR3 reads CSANPRDRVLLSSYNEQFF. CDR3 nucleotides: TGCAGTGCTAATCCCCGGGACAGAGTTCTCCTAAGCTCCTACAATGAGCAGTTCTTC.

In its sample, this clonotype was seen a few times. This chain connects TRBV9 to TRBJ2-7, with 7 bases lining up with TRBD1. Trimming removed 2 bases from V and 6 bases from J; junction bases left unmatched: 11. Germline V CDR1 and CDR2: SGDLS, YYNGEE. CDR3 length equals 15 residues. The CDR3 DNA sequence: TGTGCCAGCAGCGTTTTACCATCGACAGGGACCGAGCAGTACTTC. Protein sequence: CASSVLPSTGTEQYF.

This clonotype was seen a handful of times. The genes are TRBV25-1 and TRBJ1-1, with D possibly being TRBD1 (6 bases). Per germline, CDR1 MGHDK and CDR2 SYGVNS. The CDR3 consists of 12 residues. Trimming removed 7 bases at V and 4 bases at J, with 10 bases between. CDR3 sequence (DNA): TGTGCCAGCACCCGGGGGCCCACTGAAGCTTTCTTT. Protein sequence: CASTRGPTEAFF. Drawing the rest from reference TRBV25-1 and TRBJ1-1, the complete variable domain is EADIYQTPRYLVIGTGKKITLECSQTMGHDKMYWYQQDPGMELHLIHYSYGVNSTEKGDLSSESTVSRIRTEHFPLTLESARPSHTSQYLCASTRGPTEAFFGQGTRLTVV.

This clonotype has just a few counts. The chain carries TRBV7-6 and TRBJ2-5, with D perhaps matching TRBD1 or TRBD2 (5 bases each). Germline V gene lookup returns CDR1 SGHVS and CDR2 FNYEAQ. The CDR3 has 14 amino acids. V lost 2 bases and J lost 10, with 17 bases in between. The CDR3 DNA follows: TGTGCCAGCAGCTTATTCGAGGGGCCCGGGGACCAGTACTTC. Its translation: CASSLFEGPGDQYF.

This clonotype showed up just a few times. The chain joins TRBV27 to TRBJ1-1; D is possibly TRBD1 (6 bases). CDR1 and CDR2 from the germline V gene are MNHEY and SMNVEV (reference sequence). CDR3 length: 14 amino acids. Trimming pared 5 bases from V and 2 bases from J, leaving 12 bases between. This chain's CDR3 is CASSKGTTNTEAFF. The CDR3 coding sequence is TGTGCCAGCAGTAAAGGGACAACTAACACTGAAGCTTTCTTT.

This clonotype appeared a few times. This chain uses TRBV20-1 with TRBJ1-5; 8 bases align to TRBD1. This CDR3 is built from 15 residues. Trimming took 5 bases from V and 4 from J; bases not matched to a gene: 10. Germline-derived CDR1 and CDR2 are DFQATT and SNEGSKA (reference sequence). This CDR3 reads CSALGRDRINQPQHF. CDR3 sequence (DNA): TGCAGTGCTTTAGGTCGGGACAGGATTAATCAGCCCCAGCATTTT.

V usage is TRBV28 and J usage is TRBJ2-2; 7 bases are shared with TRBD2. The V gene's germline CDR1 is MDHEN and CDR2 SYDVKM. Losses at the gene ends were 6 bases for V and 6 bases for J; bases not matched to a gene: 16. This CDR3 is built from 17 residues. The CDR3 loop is CASSLRFSGPVAGELFF. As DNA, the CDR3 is TGTGCCAGCAGCCTAAGGTTTAGCGGGCCGGTTGCCGGGGAGCTGTTTTTT.

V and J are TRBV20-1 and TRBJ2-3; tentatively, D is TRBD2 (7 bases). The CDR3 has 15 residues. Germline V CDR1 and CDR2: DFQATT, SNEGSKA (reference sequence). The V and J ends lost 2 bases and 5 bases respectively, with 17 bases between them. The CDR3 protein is CSARLSGTRGDTQYF. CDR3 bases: TGCAGTGCTAGATTGAGCGGGACACGAGGAGATACGCAGTATTTT.